These 23 T cell receptor beta chains originate from one sample sequenced in a study of regulatory T cells in long-lasting Graves disease. The time point denotes: newly diagnosed GD, antithyroid drugs for less than 3 months. PBMCs provided the RNA from which the TCR library was made. With iRepertoire HTBI primers and Arm-PCR of CDR3 regions, TCR beta libraries were built. Via MiXCR, TCRdb re-called the multiplex PCR reads, giving one row per CDR3 protein. The sample has about 380,000 distinct CDR3 sequences, around 15% seen once. The material was peripheral blood mononuclear cells (PBMCs), obtained at new diagnosis, from a patient treated with antithyroid drugs. Source of these receptors: a female donor with Graves disease.

The chain uses TRBV2 and TRBJ2-7, with 7 positions matching TRBD2. Unmatched junction bases numbered 13, after V lost 4 bases and J lost 7 bases. The CDR3 totals 15 residues. Looked up from germline, CDR1 is SNHLY and CDR2 is FYNNEI. This CDR3 is CASSGERAGGGEQYF. The DNA for the CDR3 is TGTGCCAGCAGTGGGGAGCGCGCGGGCGGGGGAGAGCAGTACTTC.

The chain combines TRBV2 with TRBJ2-7, with D maybe TRBD2 (5 bases). The CDR3 spans 12 residues. Trimming took 6 bases from V and 6 from J, leaving 12 bases between them. Looked up from germline, CDR1 is SNHLY and CDR2 is FYNNEI. The CDR3 protein is CASRGLASEQYF. In DNA form, the CDR3 reads TGTGCCAGCAGGGGCCTAGCCTCCGAGCAGTACTTC.

This clonotype was detected ten times or more. This chain uses TRBV7-9 with TRBJ1-4; 7 nucleotides align to TRBD1. The CDR3 is 14 amino acids. The germline CDR1 and CDR2 sequences are SEHNR and FQNEAQ (reference sequence). V lost 5 bases to trimming and J lost 5 bases; unmatched junction nucleotides: 5. In DNA, the CDR3 is TGTGCCAGCAGCCGACAGGGCTGGAATGAAAAACTGTTTTTT. Translated: CASSRQGWNEKLFF.

This clonotype showed up just a few times. This clone may be a read error of a much larger clone one base away. V usage is TRBV2 and J usage is TRBJ2-1, with D possibly matching TRBD1 (6 bases). CDR3 size: 17 residues. Germline loops: CDR1 SNHLY, CDR2 FYNNEI. The CDR3 nucleotides read TGTGCCAGCAGTGGGTCCGTTAGGGGGTTCTCCTACAATGAGCAGCTCTTC. Its protein is CASSGSVRGFSYNEQLF.

In this sample, this clonotype turned up many times. This chain connects TRBV28 to TRBJ2-3; D may be TRBD2 (5 bases). Germline V gene data show CDR1 as MDHEN and CDR2 as SYDVKM. This CDR3 is 21 amino acids long. Trimming stripped 2 bases from V and 4 bases from J, with 31 bases between. The CDR3 reads CASSLLREIGLKHPEPDTQYF. The CDR3 DNA reads as TGTGCCAGCAGTTTACTTAGGGAGATCGGGTTGAAGCACCCAGAGCCAGATACGCAGTATTTT. Complete variable domain (other parts from reference TRBV28 and TRBJ2-3): DVKVTQSSRYLVKRTGEKVFLECVQDMDHENMFWYRQDPGLGLRLIYFSYDVKMKEKGDIPEGYSVSREKKERFSLILESASTNQTSMYLCASSLLREIGLKHPEPDTQYFGPGTRLTVL.

The chain carries TRBV24-1 and TRBJ2-2, with D unclear. The ends were cut back, 8 bases at V and 7 bases at J, with 7 bases in the middle. CDR1 is KGHDR, CDR2 SFDVKD, per germline. The CDR3 consists of 11 residues. The CDR3 here is CATTWGGELFF. The CDR3 bases are TGTGCCACCACGTGGGGCGGGGAGCTGTTTTTT.

The DNA of the CDR3 is TGTGCCAGCAGCTTTTTCGGGTTTGGCTACACCTTC. This gives the protein CASSFFGFGYTF. The chain has TRBV7-2 and TRBJ1-2; D uncertain. The CDR3 length is 12 residues. V was shortened by 3 bases and J by 7 bases, with 9 bases between the two germline ends. Germline loops: CDR1 SGHTA, CDR2 FQGNSA.

This clonotype has at least ten counts. At one of its ends the junction is not consistent with the germline gene, which may arise from a read error. The chain couples TRBV2 to TRBJ1-6; no clear D. CDR3 length equals 11 residues. Germline V gene lookup returns CDR1 SNHLY and CDR2 FYNNEI. Here the CDR3 reads CASGVDRPDSF. DNA for the CDR3: TGTGCCAGCGGGGTGGACCGACCGGATTCCTTT.

This clonotype was seen ten or more times. The chain combines TRBV20-1 with TRBJ2-1, with a weak D call TRBD2 (5 bases). The length of the CDR3 is 14 residues. V gave up 6 bases and J gave up 3 bases, with 15 bases separating them. Germline V gene data show CDR1 as DFQATT and CDR2 as SNEGSKA (reference sequence). As DNA, the CDR3 is TGCAGTGCGCCTCCGCCAGCGGTCTACAATGAGCAGTTCTTC. Its translation: CSAPPPAVYNEQFF.

There are many counts of this clonotype. The genes are TRBV6-2 or TRBV6-3 and TRBJ2-1, with D perhaps TRBD1 or TRBD2 (7 bases each). Trimming took 7 bases from V and 6 from J, leaving 13 bases between them. The CDR3 runs to 13 residues. Germline values: CDR1 MNHEY, CDR2 SVGEGT. The DNA of the CDR3 is TGTGCCAGCAAGCAGGGGGGGACCAATGAGCAGTTCTTC. It encodes CASKQGGTNEQFF.

This chain joins TRBV27 and TRBJ2-3; 8 positions match TRBD2. CDR3 length equals 14 residues. Trimming cost V 5 bases and J 8 bases; bases outside gene matches: 9. CDR1 is MNHEY, CDR2 SMNVEV, per germline (reference sequence). The CDR3 spells CASSKGQAGVTQYF. For the CDR3, the DNA is TGTGCCAGCAGTAAGGGTCAAGCGGGAGTTACGCAGTATTTT.

In its sample, this clonotype was seen many times. The chain is built from TRBV5-1 and TRBJ2-2; the match to TRBD2 covers 11 bases. Germline V gene lookup returns CDR1 SGHRS and CDR2 YFSETQ. The V and J ends lost 4 bases and 7 bases, in that order; junction bases with no gene match: 6. The CDR3 is 15 residues long. CDR3 residues: CASSPQLAGDGELFF. CDR3 bases: TGCGCCAGCAGCCCGCAACTAGCGGGGGACGGGGAGCTGTTTTTT.

Note on this clonotype: This sequence may be a read error, since a much larger clone differs from it by one base. The chain has TRBV28 and TRBJ1-5; possibly TRBD1 for D (5 bases). The germline V and J ends were trimmed by 6 bases and 2 bases, with 20 bases remaining between them. Germline CDR1 and CDR2: MDHEN and SYDVKM. The CDR3 runs to 17 residues. CDR3 sequence reads: CASSPVGLLGGNQPQHF. DNA for the CDR3: TGTGCCAGCAGCCCTGTGGGCCTTCTGGGGGGCAATCAGCCCCAGCATTTT. Variable domain in full (rest from reference TRBV28 and TRBJ1-5): DVKVTQSSRYLVKRTGEKVFLECVQDMDHENMFWYRQDPGLGLRLIYFSYDVKMKEKGDIPEGYSVSREKKERFSLILESASTNQTSMYLCASSPVGLLGGNQPQHFGDGTRLSIL.

There are many counts of this clonotype. This sequence joins TRBV6-2 or TRBV6-3 and TRBJ1-5, with D tentatively TRBD1 (5 bases). Between the trimmed V and J ends, which lost 6 bases and 1 base, there was a span of 10 bases. Germline-derived CDR1 and CDR2 are MNHEY and SVGEGT. This CDR3 region has 14 residues. CDR3 coding DNA: TGTGCCAGCAGCTACGGGGGAAGCAATCAGCCCCAGCATTTT. Its translation: CASSYGGSNQPQHF.

This clonotype has ten or more counts. The chain is built from TRBV20-1 and TRBJ2-7; 7 bases map to TRBD1. The germline gives CDR1 DFQATT, CDR2 SNEGSKA (reference sequence). Trimming removed 6 bases from V and 3 bases from J; junction bases left unmatched: 11. This CDR3 contains 14 residues. The CDR3 sequence: CSATLGTDDYEQYF. CDR3 DNA sequence: TGCAGTGCCACCCTCGGGACAGACGACTACGAGCAGTACTTC.

The sample holds many counts of this clonotype. The rearrangement uses TRBV12-3 or TRBV12-4 and TRBJ2-1, with D possibly matching TRBD1 (6 bases). Trimming removed 3 bases from V and 12 bases from J, with 18 bases in between. The CDR3 has 14 amino acids. CDR3 protein: CASSLGAGFSVQFF. The DNA for the CDR3 is TGTGCCAGCAGTTTGGGGGCGGGTTTTTCAGTGCAGTTCTTC.

This clonotype was picked up many times. The V gene is TRBV5-5, the J gene TRBJ2-3; D uncertain. Trimming took off 2 bases at V and 6 bases at J, with 19 bases between the two ends. CDR1 is SGHKS, CDR2 YYEKEE, per germline (reference sequence). The CDR3 has 16 amino acids. This CDR3 reads CASSFALAEPLDTQYF. CDR3 sequence (DNA): TGTGCCAGCAGCTTTGCTCTGGCGGAGCCGTTGGATACGCAGTATTTT. The full variable domain, its missing parts supplied by reference TRBV5-5 and TRBJ2-3, is DAGVTQSPTHLIKTRGQQVTLRCSPISGHKSVSWYQQVLGQGPQFIFQYYEKEERGRGNFPDRFSARQFPNYSSELNVNALLLGDSALYLCASSFALAEPLDTQYFGPGTRLTVL.

This clonotype was detected ten times or more. The rearrangement uses TRBV20-1 and TRBJ2-5; TRBD1 matches 9 bases. J gave up 5 bases and V 3 bases, and 10 bases lay outside the gene matches. This CDR3 has 15 amino acids. Germline-derived CDR1 and CDR2 are DFQATT and SNEGSKA (reference sequence). The CDR3 DNA follows: TGCAGTGCTAGGGGACAGGGTTCTGGTCTGGAGACCCAGTACTTC. It translates to CSARGQGSGLETQYF.

This clonotype was counted at least ten times. CDR3 amino acids: CASSDYLIQYF. The CDR3, as DNA: TGTGCCAGCAGTGATTATCTCATTCAGTACTTC. The chain joins TRBV2 to TRBJ2-4; D is unclear. This CDR3 has 11 amino acids. The germline gives CDR1 SNHLY, CDR2 FYNNEI. V was cut by 3 bases and J by 9 bases, with 6 bases left in between.

This chain uses TRBV6-2 or TRBV6-3 with TRBJ1-6; a possible D gene is TRBD1 (5 bases). Per germline, CDR1 MNHEY and CDR2 SVGEGT. V gave up 0 bases and J gave up 5 bases, with 8 bases separating them. The CDR3 covers 15 residues. CDR3 amino acids: CASSYSSGHNSPLHF. Here the CDR3 DNA reads TGTGCCAGCAGTTACTCTTCGGGGCATAATTCACCCCTCCACTTT.

In its sample, this clonotype was seen a few times. A much larger clone lies one base from this, so it may be a read error. The chain uses TRBV11-1 and TRBJ2-3, with D possibly matching TRBD2 (6 bases). V shed 1 base and J shed 0 bases, with 14 bases lying between them. This CDR3 contains 17 residues. From germline, CDR1 is SGHAT and CDR2 FQDESV (reference sequence). Written as DNA, the CDR3 is TGTGCCAGCAGCTTAGTATCGGGACTGTTGAGCACAGATACGCAGTATTTT. It codes for CASSLVSGLLSTDTQYF.

The chain carries TRBV11-3 and TRBJ2-3; no firm D call. The CDR3 is 13 residues long. The germline CDR1 and CDR2 sequences are SGHNT and YENEEA. Trimming shortened V by 8 bases and J by 6 bases, and 15 bases separated the two germline ends. The CDR3 region has the DNA TGTGCCAGCGCCCTATCCGCGGTGGATACGCAGTATTTT. It codes for CASALSAVDTQYF.

The genes are TRBV24-1 and TRBJ2-3; no firm D call. This CDR3 region has 12 residues. The V and J ends lost 4 bases and 6 bases respectively, with 7 bases between them. Germline CDR1 reads KGHDR; CDR2 reads SFDVKD. The CDR3 region is CATSESVDTQYF. The CDR3 DNA reads as TGTGCCACCAGTGAATCGGTGGATACGCAGTATTTT.